Each of the 10 T cell receptor beta chains below was sequenced from the same sample in a study of regulatory T cells in long-lasting Graves disease. Building of the TCR beta libraries involved iRepertoire HTBI primers and Arm-PCR of CDR3 regions. MiXCR was run by TCRdb on the multiplex PCR reads, yielding one entry per CDR3 protein. This sample has 200,000 to 250,000 distinct CDR3 sequences, with 20% found just once. Indicated time point: newly diagnosed GD, antithyroid drugs for less than 3 months. Generation of the TCR library employed RNA extracted from PBMCs. Specimen: peripheral blood mononuclear cells (PBMCs), collected at new diagnosis, from a patient treated with antithyroid drugs. These receptors were taken from a female donor with Graves disease.

This clonotype was counted at least ten times. The chain couples TRBV28 to TRBJ2-1; tentative D call: TRBD1 (5 bases). Germline-derived CDR1 and CDR2 are MDHEN and SYDVKM. CDR3 length equals 14 residues. The V end was cut by 3 bases, the J end by 7 bases, with 13 bases between. The CDR3 sequence: CASSLPLGVNEQFF. CDR3 DNA sequence: TGTGCCAGCAGTTTGCCTTTAGGGGTAAATGAGCAGTTCTTC.

This clonotype was counted only a few times. This chain uses TRBV18 with TRBJ1-6; D gene unclear. Trimming cost V 2 bases and J 4 bases, with 9 bases left between them. This CDR3 region has 15 residues. Germline assignment: CDR1 KGHSH and CDR2 LQKENI. This chain's CDR3 is CASSPGAEYNSPLHF. CDR3 sequence (DNA): TGTGCCAGCTCACCAGGCGCGGAGTATAATTCACCCCTCCACTTT.

In its sample, this clonotype was seen many times. V gene TRBV11-2 combines with J gene TRBJ2-5; D is unresolved. The V end lost 3 bases, the J end lost 4 bases, and 9 bases lay between the germline ends. The CDR3 is made up of 13 amino acids. Germline loops: CDR1 SGHAT, CDR2 FQNNGV. The CDR3 DNA sequence: TGTGCCAGCAGCTTGACACAAGGAGAGACCCAGTACTTC. Its protein product is CASSLTQGETQYF.

This clonotype appeared many times. The gene calls are TRBV6-1 and TRBJ1-6; 10 bases line up with TRBD1. The CDR3 spans 13 residues. The germline gives CDR1 MNHNS, CDR2 SASEGT. The V segment lost 6 bases and the J segment 8 bases; nucleotides outside the gene matches: 1. The CDR3 DNA sequence: TGTGCCAGCAGGGGGACAGGGGATTCACCCCTCCACTTT. Translation: CASRGTGDSPLHF.

This clonotype was seen ten or more times. The chain is built from TRBV20-1 and TRBJ2-7, with 7 positions matching TRBD1. Trimming at V came to 3 bases and at J to 6 bases, leaving 8 bases not matched to a gene. Looked up from germline, CDR1 is DFQATT and CDR2 is SNEGSKA (reference sequence). The CDR3 is made up of 13 amino acids. The CDR3 DNA follows: TGCAGTGCTAGGACAGGGATTCCGGGCGAGCAGTACTTC. Its protein is CSARTGIPGEQYF.

This clonotype was counted ten times or more. The V call is TRBV24-1, the J call TRBJ1-5; 8 positions match TRBD1. V lost 3 bases, J lost 5 bases, and 5 bases stayed unmatched. In germline, CDR1 is KGHDR, CDR2 SFDVKD. The CDR3 is 15 amino acids. For the CDR3, the DNA is TGTGCCACCAGTGATCGGACAGGGTACGATCAGCCCCAGCATTTT. The encoded protein is CATSDRTGYDQPQHF.

This clonotype was detected ten times or more. The CDR3 reads CASSPRNRRGEQFF. The CDR3 coding sequence is TGTGCCAGCAGCCCCCGTAACAGGCGGGGTGAGCAGTTCTTC. The V gene is TRBV7-2, the J gene TRBJ2-1; tentatively, D is TRBD2 (6 bases). There are 14 residues in the CDR3. CDR1 is SGHTA and CDR2 is FQGNSA in the germline V gene. V was pared by 5 bases and J by 9 bases, with 17 bases between.

The table lists this clonotype with a few counts. A much larger clone lies a single base off, so this may be a read error. J is TRBJ2-7 and V is TRBV6-5; D unresolved. Trimming stripped 2 bases from V and 5 bases from J, with 16 bases between. The CDR3 is made up of 15 amino acids. Germline CDR1 is MNHEY and CDR2 is SVGAGI. The CDR3 loop is CASSYPDRVRDEQYF. In nucleotides, the CDR3 is TGTGCCAGCAGTTACCCTGACCGGGTAAGGGACGAGCAGTACTTC.

The rearrangement uses TRBV28 and TRBJ1-2, with TRBD1 identical over 12 bases. Per germline, CDR1 MDHEN and CDR2 SYDVKM. This CDR3 spans 16 amino acids. Trimming at V came to 6 bases and at J to 6 bases, leaving 11 bases not matched to a gene. The CDR3 nucleotides are TGTGCCAGCAGCCGCCCCGGGACAGGGGGCGCCGATGGCTACACCTTC. Its protein product is CASSRPGTGGADGYTF.

This clonotype showed up many times. The chain combines TRBV20-1 with TRBJ2-3; the D is unclear. The CDR3 sequence is 15 residues long. CDR1 is DFQATT and CDR2 is SNEGSKA in the germline V gene (reference sequence). V was trimmed by 3 bases and J by 0 bases, leaving 13 bases between them. The CDR3 reads CSASAAESSTDTQYF. The CDR3 nucleotides are TGCAGTGCTAGCGCGGCAGAGTCTAGCACAGATACGCAGTATTTT.